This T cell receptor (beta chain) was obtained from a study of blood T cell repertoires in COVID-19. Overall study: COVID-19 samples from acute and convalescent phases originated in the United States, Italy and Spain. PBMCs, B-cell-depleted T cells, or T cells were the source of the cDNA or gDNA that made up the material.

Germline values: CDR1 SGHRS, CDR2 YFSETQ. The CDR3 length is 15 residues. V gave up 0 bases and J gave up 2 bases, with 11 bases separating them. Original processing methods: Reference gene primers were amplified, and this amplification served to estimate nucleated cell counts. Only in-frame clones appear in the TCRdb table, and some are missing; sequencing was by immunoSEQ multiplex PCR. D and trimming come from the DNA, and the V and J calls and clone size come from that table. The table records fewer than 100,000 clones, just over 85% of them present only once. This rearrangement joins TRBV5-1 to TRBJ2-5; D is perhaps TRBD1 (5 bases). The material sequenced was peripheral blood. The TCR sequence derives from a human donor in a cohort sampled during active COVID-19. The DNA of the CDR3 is TGCGCCAGCAGCTTGGGGACACTGACGCAAGAGACCCAGTACTTC. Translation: CASSLGTLTQETQYF.